This T cell receptor beta chain was found in a study of blood T cell repertoires in COVID-19. Across the whole study: Some COVID-19 samples were acute and others convalescent; all came from the United States, Italy and Spain. PBMCs, B-cell-depleted T cells, or T cells provided the cDNA or gDNA that made up the material.

Followed over time, Seattle patients had been enrolled while infection was active. The CDR3 covers 15 residues. V trimming: 2 bases; J trimming: 4 bases; junction bases outside the gene matches: 4. CDR1 is MNHEY and CDR2 is SVGAGI in the germline V gene. Original methodology: Using reference gene primer amplification, nucleated cell counts were estimated. The method was immunoSEQ multiplex PCR; TCRdb's version includes in-frame clones alone and lacks a portion of them. That table is the source of V, J and clone size, and D and trimming were worked out from the DNA. The data show 68,000 or so clones, 90% seen once.

The clonotype was recovered from a man aged 50-59 years with COVID-19, enrolled during active disease. The material sequenced was peripheral blood. The chain links TRBV6-5 to TRBJ2-7; TRBD2 matches 11 bases. The CDR3 region is CASSYNLAGGYEQYF. Written as DNA, the CDR3 is TGTGCCAGCAGTTACAACTTAGCGGGAGGGTACGAGCAGTACTTC.